This entry lists 27 T cell receptor beta chains sequenced from one sample in a study of beta chain features in type 1 diabetes. These receptors have no known antigen. Every isolated RNA sample was fully reverse transcribed, so sequencing captured expressed TCRB transcripts. Clones were read by immunoSEQ multiplex PCR, and TCRdb kept only the in-frame ones, dropping some. The table includes around 600,000 clones, around 12% detected once. Study-level results: Among all four CD4+ subsets, Type 1 diabetes patients had TCRB CDR3s that were moderately but significantly shorter.

The sequenced material came from naive CD4+ T cells from blood. The receptors stem from a man aged 30 to 39 with type 1 diabetes.

This sequence joins TRBV7-2 and TRBJ2-6; no clear D. The CDR3 is made up of 14 amino acids. Germline assignment: CDR1 SGHTA and CDR2 FQGNSA. The V end lost 7 bases, the J end lost 1 base, and 8 bases lay between the germline ends. The CDR3 here is CASTLNSGANVLTF. In DNA form, the CDR3 reads TGTGCCAGCACCCTAAATTCTGGGGCCAACGTCCTGACTTTC.

This sequence joins TRBV29-1 and TRBJ2-3; D not certain. The CDR3 is made up of 12 amino acids. Trimming shortened V by 4 bases and J by 2 bases, and 7 bases separated the two germline ends. Germline V CDR1 and CDR2: SQVTM, ANQGSEA. CDR3 sequence (DNA): TGCAGCGTTGTTTCTAACACAGATACGCAGTATTTT. Translation: CSVVSNTDTQYF.

The table lists this clone with a few counts. V is TRBV5-6 and J is TRBJ2-3; TRBD1 agrees at 9 bases. Trimming took 6 bases from V and 3 from J; bases not matched to a gene: 5. CDR1 is SGHDT, CDR2 YYEEEE, per germline. The CDR3 is 14 residues long. CDR3 bases: TGTGCCAGCACCAAACAGGGGGCAACAGATACGCAGTATTTT. Translation gives CASTKQGATDTQYF.

This clone has only a few counts. V usage is TRBV25-1 and J usage is TRBJ1-2; D is unresolved. The V end lost 5 bases, the J end lost 8 bases, and 18 bases lay between the germline ends. The CDR3 is 14 residues long. CDR1 is MGHDK and CDR2 is SYGVNS in the germline V gene. The CDR3 here is CASSRSSSGAGYTF. The CDR3, as DNA: TGTGCCAGCAGTCGTTCAAGTTCGGGAGCCGGCTACACCTTC.

This clone has more than one count but fewer than ten. V gene TRBV4-2 combines with J gene TRBJ2-1; the D is unclear. CDR1 and CDR2 (germline): LGHNA, YNFKEQ. The V and J ends lost 0 bases and 1 base respectively, with 10 bases between them. This CDR3 comprises 16 residues. DNA for the CDR3: TGTGCCAGCAGCCAAGATTGGGCTACATCCTACAATGAGCAGTTCTTC. Its translation: CASSQDWATSYNEQFF.

This clone was seen a handful of times. The chain recombines TRBV19 with TRBJ2-1; the D is unclear. Germline CDR1 and CDR2: LNHDA and SQIVND (reference sequence). The CDR3 sequence is 15 residues long. Trimming stripped 6 bases from V and 0 bases from J, with 12 bases between. CDR3 loop: CASRSGRYSYNEQFF. The CDR3, as DNA: TGTGCCAGTAGGAGTGGGCGTTACTCCTACAATGAGCAGTTCTTC.

This clone appeared a few times. The chain recombines TRBV7-2 with TRBJ2-1; D may be TRBD2 (5 bases). Trimming stripped 4 bases from V and 8 bases from J, with 9 bases between. This CDR3 has 12 amino acids. Per germline, CDR1 SGHTA and CDR2 FQGNSA. The chain's CDR3 is CASSSSGDEQFF. CDR3 DNA sequence: TGTGCCAGCAGCTCGTCCGGGGATGAGCAGTTCTTC.

The chain carries TRBV29-1 and TRBJ2-1; D is uncertain. Germline V CDR1 and CDR2: SQVTM, ANQGSEA. V was pared by 4 bases and J by 4 bases, with 17 bases between. The CDR3 is made up of 15 amino acids. The CDR3 DNA is TGCAGCGTTGCCGCAGGTGTGTTCTCATACAATGAGCAGTTCTTC. Translation gives CSVAAGVFSYNEQFF.

The rearrangement uses TRBV11-2 and TRBJ1-2; D might be TRBD1 (5 bases). This CDR3 comprises 14 residues. Trimming cost V 1 base and J 4 bases, with 10 bases left between them. Germline V gene lookup returns CDR1 SGHAT and CDR2 FQNNGV. CDR3: CASSLVPGIYGYTF. DNA for the CDR3: TGTGCCAGCAGCTTAGTCCCAGGGATCTATGGCTACACCTTC.

The V gene is TRBV28, the J gene TRBJ2-7, with a possible D match to TRBD1 (5 bases). Trimming cost V 5 bases and J 3 bases, with 14 bases left between them. Germline values: CDR1 MDHEN, CDR2 SYDVKM. This CDR3 contains 14 residues. CDR3 loop: CASSPVQVLYEQYF. The DNA of the CDR3 is TGTGCCAGCAGTCCCGTACAGGTACTCTACGAGCAGTACTTC.

This rearrangement joins TRBV19 to TRBJ1-1, with unresolved D. The CDR3 sequence is 12 residues long. V was pared by 4 bases and J by 8 bases, with 11 bases between. Germline loops: CDR1 LNHDA, CDR2 SQIVND (reference sequence). CDR3 protein: CASSRGRQEAFF. CDR3 coding DNA: TGTGCCAGTAGTAGAGGACGTCAAGAAGCTTTCTTT.

The rearrangement uses TRBV10-3 and TRBJ1-5, with 7 bases aligning to TRBD1. The CDR3 length is 18 residues. The germline gives CDR1 ENHRY, CDR2 SYGVKD. With 0 bases clipped from V and 3 bases from J, the junction kept 11 bases outside the gene matches. The chain's CDR3 is CAISESTLGTVNNQPQHF. The CDR3 DNA reads as TGTGCCATCAGTGAGTCGACTCTCGGGACAGTAAACAATCAGCCCCAGCATTTT.

The chain joins TRBV5-4 to TRBJ1-2, with 7 bases lining up with TRBD1. J was trimmed by 8 bases and V by 3 bases; bases with no gene match: 7. Germline CDR1 reads SGHNT; CDR2 reads YYREEE (reference sequence). The CDR3 covers 13 residues. Written as DNA, the CDR3 is TGTGCCAGCAGCTCTGAGAGGGGGCAAGGCTACACCTTC. This encodes CASSSERGQGYTF.

V usage is TRBV6-1 and J usage is TRBJ1-5; D not certain. Germline CDR1 is MNHNS and CDR2 is SASEGT. The CDR3 length is 14 residues. V gave up 2 bases and J gave up 3 bases, with 8 bases separating them. The CDR3 region is CASSEIGFNQPQHF. The CDR3 region has the DNA TGTGCCAGCAGTGAAATCGGGTTCAATCAGCCCCAGCATTTT.

V is TRBV13 and J is TRBJ1-2, with D maybe TRBD1 (6 bases). Trimming cost V 5 bases and J 0 bases, with 13 bases left between them. The CDR3 loop spans 15 amino acids. Germline V gene lookup returns CDR1 PRHDT and CDR2 FYEKMQ (reference sequence). The CDR3, as DNA: TGTGCCAGCAGCCCAGGGGTGCGAGCTAACTATGGCTACACCTTC. Translation: CASSPGVRANYGYTF.

This clone was counted once. The gene calls are TRBV2 and TRBJ1-2; D might be TRBD1 (5 bases). V gave up 6 bases and J gave up 2 bases, with 10 bases separating them. This CDR3 contains 13 residues. Germline V CDR1 and CDR2: SNHLY, FYNNEI. The CDR3 DNA sequence: TGTGCCAGCAGGGGAGACAGCAACTATGGCTACACCTTC. Its protein product is CASRGDSNYGYTF.

This chain connects TRBV5-4 to TRBJ1-1; D is unclear. Germline lookup yields CDR1 SGHNT and CDR2 YYREEE (reference sequence). The V end was cut by 4 bases, the J end by 8 bases, with 18 bases between. The CDR3 extends over 14 amino acids. CDR3 in DNA: TGTGCCAGCAGCCCCCGAACCCATTTGGGGGAAGCTTTCTTT. This sequence encodes CASSPRTHLGEAFF.

The rearrangement uses TRBV5-4 and TRBJ2-7; weak D call: TRBD2 (7 bases). Per germline, CDR1 SGHNT and CDR2 YYREEE (reference sequence). V was clipped by 2 bases and J by 3 bases, with 18 bases between them. The CDR3 spans 16 residues. The CDR3 spells CASSLRRGGPIYEQYF. CDR3 in DNA: TGTGCCAGCAGCTTAAGGAGGGGGGGACCCATCTACGAGCAGTACTTC. The variable domain in full, with the rest retrieved from reference TRBV5-4 and TRBJ2-7, is ETGVTQSPTHLIKTRGQQVTLRCSSQSGHNTVSWYQQALGQGPQFIFQYYREEENGRGNFPPRFSGLQFPNYSSELNVNALELDDSALYLCASSLRRGGPIYEQYFGPGTRLTVT.

J is TRBJ1-6 and V is TRBV18; the match to TRBD1 covers 8 bases. V lost 6 bases to trimming and J lost 14 bases; unmatched junction nucleotides: 15. Looked up from germline, CDR1 is KGHSH and CDR2 is LQKENI. The CDR3 runs to 15 residues. CDR3 sequence: CASSRYGQGEGTLHF. CDR3 nucleotide sequence: TGTGCCAGCTCCCGATACGGACAGGGCGAGGGAACCCTCCACTTT. Full variable domain (remainder filled in from reference TRBV18 and TRBJ1-6): NAGVMQNPRHLVRRRGQEARLRCSPMKGHSHVYWYRQLPEEGLKFMVYLQKENIIDESGMPKERFSAEFPKEGPSILRIQQVVRGDSAAYFCASSRYGQGEGTLHFGNGTRLTVT.

In this sample, this clone turned up a few times. Different DNA sequences within this sample yield the same CDR3. The V gene is TRBV9, the J gene TRBJ2-5, with 13 bases fitting TRBD2. The germline V gene encodes CDR1 SGDLS and CDR2 YYNGEE. The CDR3 is 16 residues long. J gave up 1 base and V 2 bases, and 2 bases lay outside the gene matches. The CDR3 DNA sequence: TGTGCCAGCAGCGTGGGGACTAGCGGGGTCCAAGAGACCCAGTACTTC. Amino acid sequence: CASSVGTSGVQETQYF.

The chain has TRBV28 and TRBJ2-1; 8 nucleotides agree with TRBD2. The V and J ends lost 8 bases and 7 bases, in that order; junction bases with no gene match: 16. Per the germline V gene, CDR1 is MDHEN and CDR2 is SYDVKM. The CDR3 covers 16 residues. CDR3 sequence reads: CASGYRRGGVSNEQFF. CDR3 coding DNA: TGTGCCAGCGGATACCGACGGGGGGGCGTTTCGAATGAGCAGTTCTTC.

The rearrangement links TRBV25-1 to TRBJ1-6, with a tentative D call TRBD1 (5 bases). This CDR3 has 17 amino acids. Germline V gene sequence: CDR1 MGHDK, CDR2 SYGVNS. With 3 bases removed from V and 0 bases from J, the gap between germline ends came to 12 bases. For the CDR3, the DNA is TGTGCCAGCAGTGACGGGGCCAGGAGCTCCTATAATTCACCCCTCCACTTT. As protein: CASSDGARSSYNSPLHF.

The V call is TRBV5-1, the J call TRBJ1-2; a possible D gene is TRBD1 (5 bases). V lost 4 bases and J lost 2, with 12 bases in between. CDR1 and CDR2 (germline): SGHRS, YFSETQ. CDR3 length: 14 amino acids. CDR3 bases: TGCGCCAGCAGCCTCGGGACGGCGAACTATGGCTACACCTTC. Its protein is CASSLGTANYGYTF.

This clone has just a few counts. The CDR3 region is CASSENKGAGDTQYF. The DNA for the CDR3 is TGCGCCAGCAGTGAGAACAAGGGGGCCGGGGATACGCAGTATTTT. The chain couples TRBV10-1 to TRBJ2-3; the match to TRBD1 covers 7 bases. Germline-derived CDR1 and CDR2 are WNHNN and SYGVQD (reference sequence). V lost 2 bases to trimming and J lost 6 bases; unmatched junction nucleotides: 8. This CDR3 contains 15 residues.

The chain joins TRBV25-1 to TRBJ1-4; no clear D gene. Looked up from germline, CDR1 is MGHDK and CDR2 is SYGVNS. This CDR3 has 15 residues. Trimming left V 3 bases short and J 10 bases short, with 18 bases between. CDR3 loop: CASSDRATDVGKLFF. The CDR3 DNA follows: TGTGCCAGCAGTGATCGAGCGACCGACGTTGGAAAACTGTTTTTT.

Only a few counts were recorded for this clone. J is TRBJ2-7 and V is TRBV6-5; D may correspond to TRBD1 or TRBD2 (5 bases each). Germline V gene sequence: CDR1 MNHEY, CDR2 SVGAGI. Trimming removed 5 bases from V and 2 bases from J, with 13 bases in between. CDR3 length: 14 residues. The CDR3 is CASSEWGIAYEQYF. In nucleotides, the CDR3 is TGTGCCAGCAGTGAATGGGGGATTGCCTACGAGCAGTACTTC.

In its sample, this clone was seen a few times. This sequence joins TRBV9 and TRBJ2-2; D possibly corresponds to TRBD2 (6 bases). V lost 6 bases, J lost 5 bases, and 14 bases lay in between. This CDR3 region has 14 residues. The germline CDR1 and CDR2 sequences are SGDLS and YYNGEE. The CDR3 DNA reads as TGTGCCAGCAACATTGGAGGGGCGACCGGGGAGCTGTTTTTT. Protein sequence: CASNIGGATGELFF.